This TCR beta chain is from a study of lung T cells in sarcoidosis with Löfgren's syndrome listed by TCRdb under 2017. In the study overall: Sarcoidosis was described as a granulomatous, mainly pulmonary disease marked by CD4+ T cell accumulation in bronchoalveolar lavage fluid. The repertoire analyses were focused on Lofgren's syndrome patients.

V and J lose 1 base and 15 bases, and a span of 11 bases separates them. From its cysteine to its phenylalanine, the CDR3 spans 11 amino acids. Only the CDR3 part of the read is kept: 33 bases, read in frame from the first base. CDR1 SGHTA and CDR2 FQGNSA are derived from the germline V gene. In its sample, this clonotype was seen many times. Its antigen target is currently unknown. Base qualities were left out, and no much larger clone turns up one base away. The paper's findings and limits, for the study overall: Recognition of a sarcoidosis-associated antigen was only suggested, and the antigen itself remained putative and was not identified. In alphabeta pairing analysis, TRAV12-1 preferentially paired with TRBV2, and these paired TCRs showed CDR3 homology. Multiple Lofgren's syndrome patients were reported to share TRAV12-1 and TRBV2 CDR3 motifs, a finding that suggests public CD4+ TCR repertoires. Compared with control subjects, Lofgren's syndrome patients were reported to have TRAV12-1 and TRBV2 as the most expanded V gene segments.

Instrument used: Illumina MiSeq. In-frame beta chains were kept once TCRdb had trimmed the public reads at Q25 with fastp and called clones with MiXCR. For every CDR3 protein sequence, its rows merge into one entry that carries the most common genes and DNA. The sample includes 60,000 to 65,000 distinct CDR3 sequences, with around 20% observed a single time. The ten largest account for under 3% of the sample. This chain joins TRBV7-2 to TRBJ2-3; the D gene cannot be resolved reliably. The sample taken for sequencing was CD4+ T cells from PBMCs. The clonotype comes from a human donor with sarcoidosis (Löfgren's syndrome or another form), or a control subject (not recorded which). Here the CDR3 is given as CASSLGQSGYF. The DNA sequence follows: TGTGCCAGCAGCTTAGGGCAATCGGGTTATTTT.